This TCR beta chain was sequenced for a study of graft-versus-host responses after intestinal transplantation. The CDR3 has 11 residues. Germline-derived CDR1 and CDR2 are MDHEN and SYDVKM. Trimming pared 4 bases from V and 6 bases from J, leaving 4 bases between. Study results and caveats: There were GvH clones found in recipient marrow, and some of them appeared first in ileum or blood. GvH clone levels peaked in circulation, and this peak was associated with early post-transplant HvG declines.

Concerning this clone: The antigen remains undetermined.

TCRdb keeps only in-frame clones here, not all; method: immunoSEQ multiplex PCR. The sample lists about 86,000 clones; roughly nine tenths were seen once. This TCR was recovered from a human donor who was the organ donor for an intestinal transplant. This material consisted of unstimulated CD4+ T cells sorted from spleen or lymph node cells, taken before transplant. The chain couples TRBV28 to TRBJ1-5; D not certain. The CDR3 protein is CASSSLQPQHF. CDR3 sequence (DNA): TGTGCCAGCAGTTCTCTTCAGCCCCAGCATTTT.